Described below is a single T cell receptor (beta chain) sequence and its context. Its antigen remains unknown. TCRdb's table, derived via immunoSEQ multiplex PCR, lists solely in-frame clones and lacks some. Of 70,000 to 90,000 clones listed, over 75% are singletons. Germline CDR1 and CDR2: WNHNN and SYGVQD (reference sequence). The CDR3 consists of 15 residues. V was shortened by 2 bases and J by 3 bases, with 11 bases between the two germline ends. This record comes from a study of PD-L1 blockade in urothelial cancer. Study conclusions and caveats: More expansion of tumor-associated blood clones, seen at 3 weeks, marked durable-benefit patients.

The time point is: pretreatment peripheral blood. The clonotype was recovered from a man in his sixties with urothelial cancer. Material: PBMCs, obtained around atezolizumab (anti-PD-L1) treatment. The rearrangement uses TRBV10-1 and TRBJ1-5; D might be TRBD1 (6 bases). The CDR3: CASSEGQTVNQPQHF. CDR3 DNA: TGCGCCAGCAGTGAGGGACAGACCGTCAATCAGCCCCAGCATTTT.